Each of the 30 T cell receptor beta chains below was sequenced from the same sample in a study of T cells after yellow fever vaccination. MiXCR was run by TCRdb on the 5' RACE reads, yielding one entry per CDR3 protein. The table includes under 100,000 distinct CDR3 sequences, roughly 5.2% detected once. The sequenced sample was CD8+ T cells sorted from PBMCs, obtained 10 days after the yellow fever booster vaccination. These receptors were collected from a man aged 18 to 30 who received the YFV17D yellow fever vaccine.

This chain joins TRBV5-5 and TRBJ2-2, with D perhaps matching TRBD1 (6 bases). The CDR3 totals 15 residues. V shed 2 bases and J shed 1 base, with 9 bases lying between them. Looked up from germline, CDR1 is SGHKS and CDR2 is YYEKEE (reference sequence). The CDR3 bases are TGTGCCAGCAGCTTCTTAGGGGGGAACACCGGGGAGCTGTTTTTT. This encodes CASSFLGGNTGELFF.

The gene calls are TRBV19 and TRBJ2-3; 7 bases are shared with TRBD1. CDR1 and CDR2 from the germline V gene are LNHDA and SQIVND (reference sequence). J lost 3 bases, V lost 4 bases, and 4 bases had no gene match. This CDR3 contains 14 residues. The CDR3 bases are TGTGCCAGTAGTACCGACAGGGCTACAGATACGCAGTATTTT. Protein sequence: CASSTDRATDTQYF.

This clonotype was counted a few times. V is TRBV20-1 and J is TRBJ2-3; perhaps TRBD1 as D (5 bases). Per the germline V gene, CDR1 is DFQATT and CDR2 is SNEGSKA (reference sequence). This CDR3 region has 15 residues. V was cut by 6 bases and J by 0 bases, with 16 bases left in between. The CDR3 DNA follows: TGCAGTGCACCTAGACAGATTTCTAGCACAGATACGCAGTATTTT. Its translation is CSAPRQISSTDTQYF.

This clonotype was recorded many times. This rearrangement joins TRBV12-3 or TRBV12-4 to TRBJ2-3; 7 nucleotides match TRBD2. J gave up 0 bases and V 6 bases, and 9 bases lay outside the gene matches. The CDR3 contains 16 residues. CDR3 protein: CASSPPSAGSTDTQYF. The CDR3 bases are TGTGCCAGCAGCCCCCCCTCAGCGGGGAGCACAGATACGCAGTATTTT.

The rearrangement joins TRBV4-3 to TRBJ1-1, with D perhaps matching TRBD1 (6 bases). This CDR3 contains 15 residues. Trimming removed 4 bases from V and 1 base from J, with 13 bases in between. Germline V gene data show CDR1 as LGHNA and CDR2 as YSLEER. CDR3 nucleotide sequence: TGCGCCAGCAGCCCAGGGGCAATGTGGAACACTGAAGCTTTCTTT. Encoded protein: CASSPGAMWNTEAFF.

The V and J genes are TRBV20-1 and TRBJ2-3, with a possible D match to TRBD2 (6 bases). The V gene's germline CDR1 is DFQATT and CDR2 SNEGSKA (reference sequence). The CDR3 runs to 15 residues. V was shortened by 0 bases and J by 5 bases, with 15 bases between the two germline ends. CDR3 region: CSARDERRVIDTQYF. The CDR3 DNA reads TGCAGTGCTAGAGATGAAAGGAGGGTTATAGATACGCAGTATTTT.

This clonotype showed up many times. This chain joins TRBV15 and TRBJ2-1; the D gene could be TRBD1 or TRBD2 (5 bases each). This CDR3 region has 16 residues. The V gene lost 5 bases and the J gene lost 4 bases, with 18 bases spanning the gap. Germline V gene data show CDR1 as LNHNV and CDR2 as YYDKDF (reference sequence). The CDR3 DNA sequence: TGTGCCACCAGCGACCGGGGCCCCCCAACTTACAATGAGCAGTTCTTC. Amino acid sequence: CATSDRGPPTYNEQFF.

This clonotype was counted a few times. The chain carries TRBV6-5 and TRBJ1-1, with D hard to call. V was pared by 2 bases and J by 0 bases, with 13 bases between. The CDR3 covers 16 residues. CDR1 and CDR2 (germline): MNHEY, SVGAGI. CDR3 in DNA: TGTGCCAGCAGTTACAAAGGTAGCAGCATGAACACTGAAGCTTTCTTT. This translates into CASSYKGSSMNTEAFF.

This clonotype has at least ten counts. J is TRBJ2-1 and V is TRBV5-1; TRBD2 agrees at 8 bases. Germline V lookup: CDR1 SGHRS, CDR2 YFSETQ. This CDR3 spans 16 amino acids. Trimming took 2 bases from V and 5 from J; bases not matched to a gene: 9. DNA of the CDR3: TGCGCCAGCAGCTTACTGGAGCGGGGGCACCACAATGAGCAGTTCTTC. This gives the protein CASSLLERGHHNEQFF.

The gene calls are TRBV19 and TRBJ2-2; D call uncertain. The CDR3 is made up of 15 amino acids. Germline CDR1 is LNHDA and CDR2 is SQIVND (reference sequence). Trimming removed 5 bases from V and 0 bases from J, with 10 bases in between. The CDR3 sequence is CASSPIVANTGELFF. The DNA for the CDR3 is TGTGCCAGTAGTCCCATAGTCGCGAACACCGGGGAGCTGTTTTTT.

This clonotype has more than one count but fewer than ten. The rearrangement links TRBV15 to TRBJ2-5, with D possibly being TRBD1 (7 bases). V was cut by 1 base and J by 9 bases, with 18 bases left in between. Germline V CDR1 and CDR2: LNHNV, YYDKDF (reference sequence). The CDR3 contains 15 residues. CDR3 in DNA: TGTGCCACCAGCAGAGGGGTGGACAGGAGGGTATCCCAGTACTTC. It yields the protein CATSRGVDRRVSQYF.

The chain links TRBV7-6 to TRBJ2-1; D possibly matches TRBD1 or TRBD2 (5 bases each). This CDR3 has 16 amino acids. The germline V gene has CDR1 SGHVS and CDR2 FNYEAQ. Trimming cost V 1 base and J 3 bases, with 13 bases left between them. The CDR3 loop reads CASSLGGSGRYNEQFF. CDR3 DNA: TGTGCCAGCAGCTTAGGGGGGTCAGGGCGCTACAATGAGCAGTTCTTC.

The chain has TRBV10-3 and TRBJ1-1; D might be TRBD1 (5 bases). The CDR3 is 12 residues long. V lost 10 bases and J 4 bases, leaving 13 bases between the germline ends. Germline V CDR1 and CDR2: ENHRY, SYGVKD. DNA for the CDR3: TGTGCCACCGCTGAGAGGGGCACTGAAGCTTTCTTT. Translated: CATAERGTEAFF.

The table lists this clonotype with many counts. The rearrangement joins TRBV4-3 to TRBJ2-5; tentatively, D is TRBD1 or TRBD2 (5 bases each). V lost 0 bases and J 0 bases, leaving 8 bases between the germline ends. From germline, CDR1 is LGHNA and CDR2 YSLEER. The CDR3 extends over 15 amino acids. DNA of the CDR3: TGCGCCAGCAGCCAAGACCCGGGACACCAAGAGACCCAGTACTTC. It codes for CASSQDPGHQETQYF.

This sequence joins TRBV6-5 and TRBJ2-6, with a weak D call TRBD1 (6 bases). This CDR3 contains 16 residues. Trimming shortened V by 8 bases and J by 2 bases, and 16 bases separated the two germline ends. Germline V gene data show CDR1 as MNHEY and CDR2 as SVGAGI. The CDR3 bases are TGTGCCAGCCGACTACAGGGAAGAGCTGGGGCCAACGTCCTGACTTTC. This gives the protein CASRLQGRAGANVLTF.

This clonotype was seen a handful of times. The chain carries TRBV7-2 and TRBJ1-1; D call uncertain. The V gene's germline CDR1 is SGHTA and CDR2 FQGNSA. The CDR3 sequence is 13 residues long. Trimming left V 5 bases short and J 4 bases short, with 11 bases between. CDR3 loop: CASSHKGATEAFF. CDR3 nucleotides: TGTGCCAGCAGCCACAAGGGAGCCACTGAAGCTTTCTTT.

There are a few counts of this clonotype. The CDR3 sequence is CASSASGGGGAATDTQYF. The CDR3 DNA is TGTGCCAGCAGCGCCTCAGGGGGCGGGGGCGCAGCTACAGATACGCAGTATTTT. The chain joins TRBV7-9 to TRBJ2-3; D perhaps matches TRBD1 (8 bases). In germline, CDR1 is SEHNR, CDR2 FQNEAQ (reference sequence). The CDR3 spans 18 residues. Trimming took off 5 bases at V and 3 bases at J, with 24 bases between the two ends.

In its sample, this clonotype ranks as medium-sized. The V call is TRBV6-2 or TRBV6-3, the J call TRBJ2-1; 7 bases line up with TRBD1. The CDR3 consists of 14 residues. Per germline, CDR1 MNHEY and CDR2 SVGEGT. Germline trimming cut 6 bases from V and 7 bases from J; bases unmatched to any gene: 9. The CDR3 region has the DNA TGTGCCAGCAGGGTGGGGACAGTGGGGAATGAGCAGTTCTTC. Protein sequence: CASRVGTVGNEQFF.

Many counts were recorded for this clonotype. The chain carries TRBV20-1 and TRBJ2-5, with D possibly TRBD1 on 5 matching bases. This CDR3 spans 13 amino acids. Germline loops: CDR1 DFQATT, CDR2 SNEGSKA (reference sequence). V was clipped by 5 bases and J by 2 bases, with 12 bases between them. The CDR3 here is CSAPTGFQETQYF. The CDR3, as DNA: TGCAGTGCTCCTACAGGCTTTCAAGAGACCCAGTACTTC.

This clonotype was seen a handful of times. The V and J genes are TRBV9 and TRBJ2-5, with 14 bases aligning to TRBD2. This CDR3 is 17 amino acids long. Per the germline V gene, CDR1 is SGDLS and CDR2 is YYNGEE. The junction had 8 bases not matched to a gene; V was cut back by 4 bases and J by 3 bases. The CDR3 loop is CASSFGTSGGTKETQYF. CDR3 in DNA: TGTGCCAGCAGCTTCGGGACTAGCGGGGGTACCAAAGAGACCCAGTACTTC.

This clonotype was recorded a few times. The chain carries TRBV5-4 and TRBJ2-2; tentatively, D is TRBD1 or TRBD2 (5 bases each). V lost 5 bases to trimming and J lost 3 bases, with 17 bases between them. Germline lookup yields CDR1 SGHNT and CDR2 YYREEE (reference sequence). The CDR3 is 16 residues long. The CDR3 reads CASSLPSGTHTGELFF. The CDR3 bases are TGTGCCAGCAGTCTCCCCTCCGGGACGCACACCGGGGAGCTGTTTTTT.

The chain has TRBV5-1 and TRBJ1-1; 11 bases are shared with TRBD1. The V gene end was trimmed by 5 bases and the J gene end by 11 bases; junction bases not matched to a gene: 5. From germline, CDR1 is SGHRS and CDR2 YFSETQ. CDR3 length equals 12 residues. In DNA, the CDR3 is TGCGCCAGCAGTCCGGACAGGGGGCTGGCTTTCTTT. This encodes CASSPDRGLAFF. Full variable domain (outside the CDR3, taken from reference TRBV5-1 and TRBJ1-1): KAGVTQTPRYLIKTRGQQVTLSCSPISGHRSVSWYQQTPGQGLQFLFEYFSETQRNKGNFPGRFSGRQFSNSRSEMNVSTLELGDSALYLCASSPDRGLAFFGQGTRLTVV.

The chain is built from TRBV4-3 and TRBJ1-5, with 7 bases identical to TRBD1. Germline CDR1 LGHNA, CDR2 YSLEER. The junction had 5 bases not matched to a gene; V was cut back by 3 bases and J by 3 bases. There are 15 residues in the CDR3. CDR3 sequence reads: CASSQWTGTNQPQHF. In nucleotides, the CDR3 is TGCGCCAGCAGCCAGTGGACAGGAACCAATCAGCCCCAGCATTTT.

The V and J genes are TRBV15 and TRBJ1-4; D not certain. The CDR3 totals 15 residues. Germline values: CDR1 LNHNV, CDR2 YYDKDF (reference sequence). V shed 5 bases and J shed 2 bases, with 12 bases lying between them. The CDR3 reads CATSSGFYTNEKLFF. The CDR3 DNA reads TGTGCCACCAGCTCGGGTTTTTACACTAATGAAAAACTGTTTTTT.

This clonotype was picked up a small number of times. The chain employs TRBV3-1 and TRBJ2-3; TRBD2 matches 10 bases. The junction had 8 bases not matched to a gene; V was cut back by 4 bases and J by 4 bases. Germline CDR1 is LGHDT and CDR2 is YNNKEL (reference sequence). The CDR3 is 16 amino acids. CDR3 sequence: CASSPQRGGPADTQYF. The DNA for the CDR3 is TGTGCCAGCAGCCCCCAGCGGGGGGGCCCGGCAGATACGCAGTATTTT.

This chain uses TRBV30 with TRBJ2-7; possible D gene TRBD1, 5 bases. Germline V gene data show CDR1 as GTSNPN and CDR2 as SVGIG (reference sequence). This CDR3 spans 16 amino acids. Trimming cost V 2 bases and J 6 bases, with 23 bases left between them. CDR3 in DNA: TGTGCCTGGAGTCAGGGTAATGCGCGAGCCCCAGGCGAGCAGTACTTC. This gives the protein CAWSQGNARAPGEQYF.

This clonotype was picked up many times. The chain employs TRBV20-1 and TRBJ2-2, with D possibly TRBD1 on 6 matching bases. V was trimmed by 2 bases and J by 3 bases, leaving 10 bases between them. The CDR3 is 14 amino acids. The germline CDR1 and CDR2 sequences are DFQATT and SNEGSKA (reference sequence). CDR3 bases: TGCAGTGCTAGACAGGGGCGCTACACCGGGGAGCTGTTTTTT. Its protein product is CSARQGRYTGELFF.

The V gene is TRBV6-5, the J gene TRBJ2-3; 8 bases map to TRBD2. The V gene end was trimmed by 2 bases and the J gene end by 0 bases; junction bases not matched to a gene: 4. Germline CDR1 MNHEY, CDR2 SVGAGI. The CDR3 spans 16 residues. This chain's CDR3 is CASSYESGGSTDTQYF. CDR3 DNA sequence: TGTGCCAGCAGTTACGAGAGCGGGGGTAGCACAGATACGCAGTATTTT.

The chain links TRBV7-2 to TRBJ2-5, with 10 nucleotides matching TRBD1. The CDR3 is made up of 15 amino acids. The V gene's germline CDR1 is SGHTA and CDR2 FQGNSA. The ends lost 5 bases at V and 5 bases at J; junction bases unmatched: 8. CDR3 nucleotides: TGTGCCAGCAGCCCGAGACAGGGGGCTTGGGAGACCCAGTACTTC. Translation: CASSPRQGAWETQYF. The full variable domain, completed using reference TRBV7-2 and TRBJ2-5, is GAGVSQSPSNKVTEKGKDVELRCDPISGHTALYWYRQSLGQGLEFLIYFQGNSAPDKSGLPSDRFSAERTGGSVSTLTIQRTQQEDSAVYLCASSPRQGAWETQYFGPGTRLLVL.

This clonotype was seen ten or more times. The chain has TRBV7-3 and TRBJ1-3; no firm D call. Germline V gene sequence: CDR1 SGHTA, CDR2 FQGTGA. CDR3 length: 14 amino acids. Deletions cut 4 bases from V and 0 bases from J, with 7 bases between. The CDR3 reads CASSSDLSGNTIYF. CDR3 DNA: TGTGCCAGCAGCTCAGACCTCTCTGGAAACACCATATATTTT.